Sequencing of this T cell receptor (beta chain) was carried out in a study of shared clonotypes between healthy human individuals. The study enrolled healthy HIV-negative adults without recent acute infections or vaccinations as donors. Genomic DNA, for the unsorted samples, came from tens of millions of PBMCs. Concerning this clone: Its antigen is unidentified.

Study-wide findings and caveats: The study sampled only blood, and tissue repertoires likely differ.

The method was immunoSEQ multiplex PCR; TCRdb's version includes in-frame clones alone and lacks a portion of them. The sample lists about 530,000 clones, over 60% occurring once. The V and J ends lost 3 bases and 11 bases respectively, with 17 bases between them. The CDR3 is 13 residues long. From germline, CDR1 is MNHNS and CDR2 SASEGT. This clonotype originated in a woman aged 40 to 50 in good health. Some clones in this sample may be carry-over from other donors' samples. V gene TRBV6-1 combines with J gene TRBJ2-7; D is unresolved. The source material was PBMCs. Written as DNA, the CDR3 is TGTGCCAGCAGTGATCCCCTTAACCAGAGGAAGTACTTC. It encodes CASSDPLNQRKYF.